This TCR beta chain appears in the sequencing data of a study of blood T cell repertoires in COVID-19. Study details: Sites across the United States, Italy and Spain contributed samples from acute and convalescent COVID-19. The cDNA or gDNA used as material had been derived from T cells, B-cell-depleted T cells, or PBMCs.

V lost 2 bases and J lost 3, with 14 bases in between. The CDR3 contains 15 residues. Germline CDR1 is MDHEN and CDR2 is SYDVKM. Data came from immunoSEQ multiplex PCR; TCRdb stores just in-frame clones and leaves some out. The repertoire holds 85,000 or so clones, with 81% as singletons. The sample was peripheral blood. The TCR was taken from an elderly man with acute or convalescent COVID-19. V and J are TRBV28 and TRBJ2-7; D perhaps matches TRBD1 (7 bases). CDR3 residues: CASSLGGTANYEQYF. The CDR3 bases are TGTGCCAGCAGTTTAGGGGGGACAGCTAACTACGAGCAGTACTTC.